A single sample gave rise to the 24 T cell receptor beta chains below, sequenced in a study of T cells in Graves' hyperthyroidism and ophthalmopathy. Amplification yielded TCR beta CDR3 regions, with RNA transcripts as the source. HTBI primers drove first-round RT-PCR of the TCR CDR3. TCRdb fed the multiplex PCR reads into MiXCR, producing one record per CDR3 protein. Found here are approximately 520,000 distinct CDR3 sequences, roughly 25% of them singletons; the top ten hold 11%. Sequencing was done on a sample of blood. These receptors were taken from a woman aged 25 to 39 with Graves' ophthalmopathy.

The rearrangement joins TRBV29-1 to TRBJ2-7; D might be TRBD1 (6 bases). Germline V CDR1 and CDR2: SQVTM, ANQGSEA. This CDR3 is built from 17 residues. V gave up 8 bases and J gave up 3 bases, with 29 bases separating them. The CDR3 coding sequence is TGCAGCACCCGAGGGGGACATTTCCAAGGGTCGGACTACGAGCAGTACTTC. Translating it yields CSTRGGHFQGSDYEQYF.

Ten or more counts support this clonotype. The genes are TRBV6-5 and TRBJ2-5, with 7 positions matching TRBD2. Trimming cost V 7 bases and J 5 bases; bases outside gene matches: 10. This CDR3 has 14 amino acids. In germline, CDR1 is MNHEY, CDR2 SVGAGI. The chain's CDR3 is CASNAGLRLETQYF. The CDR3 DNA is TGTGCCAGCAACGCGGGACTACGTTTGGAGACCCAGTACTTC.

This clonotype has ten or more counts. The chain carries TRBV11-2 and TRBJ2-7, with TRBD1 identical over 7 bases. V was clipped by 5 bases and J by 2 bases; unmatched bases: 6. Germline values: CDR1 SGHAT, CDR2 FQNNGV. The CDR3 consists of 14 residues. The CDR3 region has the DNA TGTGCCAGCAGCCACGGCAGGGGGACCTACGAGCAGTACTTC. Protein product: CASSHGRGTYEQYF.

In its sample, this clonotype was seen a few times. V gene TRBV2 combines with J gene TRBJ2-2, with D hard to call. The germline V and J ends were trimmed by 4 bases and 2 bases, with 14 bases remaining between them. Germline-derived CDR1 and CDR2 are SNHLY and FYNNEI. The CDR3 is 16 residues long. The CDR3: CASSGGTWVNTGELFF. The DNA of the CDR3 is TGTGCCAGCAGTGGGGGTACATGGGTTAACACCGGGGAGCTGTTTTTT.

Only a few counts were recorded for this clonotype. The V and J genes are TRBV30 and TRBJ1-2; D perhaps matches TRBD1 (5 bases). The CDR3 runs to 12 residues. Germline CDR1 GTSNPN, CDR2 SVGIG (reference sequence). V was trimmed by 3 bases and J by 4 bases, leaving 9 bases between them. CDR3 coding DNA: TGTGCCTGGAGAAGGGGCGTCTATGGCTACACCTTC. Translation: CAWRRGVYGYTF.

The chain links TRBV12-3 or TRBV12-4 to TRBJ2-2, with 9 bases that match TRBD1. The CDR3 has 17 residues. The V gene end was trimmed by 2 bases and the J gene end by 0 bases; junction bases not matched to a gene: 4. CDR3 in amino acids: CASSLLGQGTNTGELFF. As DNA, the CDR3 is TGTGCCAGCAGTTTACTGGGACAGGGTACGAACACCGGGGAGCTGTTTTTT.

This clonotype was recorded a few times. The rearrangement joins TRBV6-2 or TRBV6-3 to TRBJ2-7; no reliable D call. CDR3 length: 15 residues. The V and J ends lost 2 bases and 3 bases respectively, with 14 bases between them. The V gene's germline CDR1 is MNHEY and CDR2 SVGEGT. CDR3 sequence: CASSYPRPGHYEQYF. CDR3 nucleotide sequence: TGTGCCAGCAGTTACCCGAGGCCGGGTCACTACGAGCAGTACTTC.

The V and J genes are TRBV12-3 or TRBV12-4 and TRBJ1-2; tentative D call: TRBD1 (5 bases). There are 12 residues in the CDR3. V was pared by 2 bases and J by 7 bases, with 8 bases between. As DNA, the CDR3 is TGTGCCAGCAGTTTAATCGGGGCTGGCTACACCTTC. Protein product: CASSLIGAGYTF.

This chain links TRBV20-1 with TRBJ2-5, with D unresolved. This CDR3 region has 13 residues. Trimming left V 3 bases short and J 3 bases short, with 11 bases between. Germline values: CDR1 DFQATT, CDR2 SNEGSKA (reference sequence). CDR3 amino acids: CSASQPPKETQYF. Written as DNA, the CDR3 is TGCAGTGCTAGTCAACCCCCCAAAGAGACCCAGTACTTC.

The chain recombines TRBV18 with TRBJ1-1; TRBD1 might be the D (5 bases). This CDR3 has 15 amino acids. Germline values: CDR1 KGHSH, CDR2 LQKENI. The V and J ends lost 6 bases and 5 bases respectively, with 19 bases between them. This chain's CDR3 is CASSETGTRGTEAFF. In nucleotides, the CDR3 is TGTGCCAGCTCGGAGACCGGGACGAGAGGGACTGAAGCTTTCTTT.

Ten or more counts support this clonotype. This chain links TRBV27 with TRBJ2-7; D is perhaps TRBD2 (5 bases). CDR1 is MNHEY and CDR2 is SMNVEV in the germline V gene (reference sequence). This CDR3 comprises 15 residues. The ends were cut back, 5 bases at V and 1 base at J, with 15 bases in the middle. The CDR3 coding sequence is TGTGCCAGCAGTCCCCTTTTAGCGATTTCCTACGAGCAGTACTTC. Translated, it gives CASSPLLAISYEQYF.

The V call is TRBV20-1, the J call TRBJ2-5, with 12 bases fitting TRBD2. After removal of 3 bases from V and 8 bases from J, the junction contained 7 bases not matched to a gene. There are 14 residues in the CDR3. In germline, CDR1 is DFQATT, CDR2 SNEGSKA (reference sequence). For the CDR3, the DNA is TGCAGTGCTAGGAGACTAGCGGGGGCGGAAACCCAGTACTTC. Its translation is CSARRLAGAETQYF.

This clonotype was seen more than once but under ten times. A much larger clone is a single base away; this may be a read error. V usage is TRBV6-2 or TRBV6-3 and J usage is TRBJ1-2; D possibly corresponds to TRBD1 (5 bases). CDR1 MNHEY and CDR2 SVGEGT come from the germline V gene. CDR3 size: 19 residues. The V end lost 6 bases, the J end lost 1 base, and 27 bases lay between the germline ends. The CDR3 DNA follows: TGTGCCAGCAGGCAGAAACTGGGACGGCTTGAGGGAATTAACTATGGCTACACCTTC. This sequence encodes CASRQKLGRLEGINYGYTF.

This clonotype came up a few times. A much larger clone lies a single base off, so this may be a read error. The chain links TRBV28 to TRBJ2-7, with a possible D match to TRBD2 (5 bases). The CDR3 runs 12 residues. V gave up 10 bases and J gave up 7 bases, with 17 bases separating them. In germline, CDR1 is MDHEN, CDR2 SYDVKM. The CDR3 DNA is TGTGCCATCAGCCGCCCGGGGTGGGAGCAGTACTTC. Encoded protein: CAISRPGWEQYF.

This clonotype was recorded many times. The chain couples TRBV19 to TRBJ2-2; D perhaps matches TRBD1 (6 bases). Between the trimmed V and J ends, which lost 3 bases and 4 bases, there was a span of 15 bases. Germline V gene sequence: CDR1 LNHDA, CDR2 SQIVND (reference sequence). The CDR3 spans 16 residues. CDR3 sequence reads: CASSMLTGRGTGELFF. CDR3 sequence (DNA): TGTGCCAGTAGTATGTTGACAGGTCGTGGCACCGGGGAGCTGTTTTTT.

The chain joins TRBV11-2 to TRBJ1-2; D is unclear. Germline V gene lookup returns CDR1 SGHAT and CDR2 FQNNGV. The V end lost 3 bases, the J end lost 4 bases, and 15 bases lay between the germline ends. The CDR3 runs 15 residues. Here the CDR3 reads CASSFGEAVTYGYTF. The CDR3, as DNA: TGTGCCAGCAGCTTCGGGGAGGCTGTCACCTATGGCTACACCTTC.

Ten or more counts support this clonotype. The chain links TRBV20-1 to TRBJ1-1, with 7 positions matching TRBD1. V shed 8 bases, J shed 4 bases, and the junction held 7 bases outside the gene matches. The CDR3 is 12 amino acids. CDR1 is DFQATT and CDR2 is SNEGSKA in the germline V gene (reference sequence). This CDR3 is CSTPDRATEAFF. CDR3 bases: TGCAGTACCCCAGACAGGGCCACTGAAGCTTTCTTT.

This chain uses TRBV28 with TRBJ2-7; tentatively, D is TRBD2 (5 bases). Germline-derived CDR1 and CDR2 are MDHEN and SYDVKM. Trimming left V 3 bases short and J 4 bases short, with 16 bases between. The CDR3 contains 15 residues. CDR3 residues: CASSFSFGGRYEQYF. The DNA for the CDR3 is TGTGCCAGCAGTTTCTCTTTCGGAGGAAGGTACGAGCAGTACTTC.

This chain connects TRBV6-5 to TRBJ1-6, with 10 bases aligning to TRBD1. This CDR3 has 17 residues. Germline V gives CDR1 MNHEY, CDR2 SVGAGI. V gave up 0 bases and J gave up 10 bases; unmatched junction bases: 9. Here the CDR3 reads CASSYSLTGGSGSPLHF. Here the CDR3 DNA reads TGTGCCAGCAGTTACTCATTGACAGGGGGCTCAGGGTCACCCCTCCACTTT.

The V and J genes are TRBV7-2 and TRBJ2-7, with 7 bases lining up with TRBD2. With V trimmed by 5 bases and J by 4 bases, 8 bases remained unmatched. Germline-derived CDR1 and CDR2 are SGHTA and FQGNSA. This CDR3 comprises 14 residues. The CDR3 DNA reads TGTGCCAGCAGCCCAGGGACTATTCCGTACGAGCAGTACTTC. It specifies CASSPGTIPYEQYF.

This clonotype appeared many times. At one end the junction does not follow the germline gene, possibly because of a read error. The genes are TRBV12-3 or TRBV12-4 and TRBJ1-1; D not resolved. There are 12 residues in the CDR3. In DNA, the CDR3 is TGCGCCAGCAGACGACAGAACACTGAAGCTTTCTTT. This gives the protein CASRRQNTEAFF.

This clonotype turned up a few times. This chain joins TRBV5-1 and TRBJ2-7; D is possibly TRBD1 (5 bases). The CDR3 loop spans 16 amino acids. Germline V gene lookup returns CDR1 SGHRS and CDR2 YFSETQ. V lost 0 bases and J 4 bases, leaving 17 bases between the germline ends. The CDR3 protein is CASSLAIPTGDYEQYF. DNA for the CDR3: TGCGCCAGCAGCTTGGCAATACCAACAGGCGATTACGAGCAGTACTTC.

This clonotype was detected many times. This rearrangement joins TRBV2 to TRBJ2-7, with TRBD1 identical over 8 bases. Germline CDR1 and CDR2: SNHLY and FYNNEI. The CDR3 is 13 residues long. J lost 4 bases, V lost 10 bases, and 9 bases had no gene match. CDR3 nucleotides: TGTGCCATACTGGGACAGGAGTCTTACGAGCAGTACTTC. Protein: CAILGQESYEQYF.

This clonotype was detected many times. This chain's CDR3 is CASSLNREQYF. The DNA for the CDR3 is TGTGCCAGCAGCCTTAATCGGGAGCAGTACTTC. V gene TRBV28 combines with J gene TRBJ2-7; the D is unclear. The CDR3 contains 11 residues. Germline loops: CDR1 MDHEN, CDR2 SYDVKM. Trimming left V 6 bases short and J 7 bases short, with 10 bases between.